Listed below are T cell receptor beta chains from one sample, sequenced in a study of T cell clusters in autoimmune cytopenias. TCRdb re-analyzed the multiplex PCR reads; it lists each CDR3 protein once, without DNA. This sample contains fewer than 10,000 distinct CDR3 sequences. Sequenced input: peripheral blood. These receptors originate from a human donor with an autoimmune cytopenia or autoimmune hepatitis (not recorded which). The CDR3 runs from the conserved cysteine through the conserved F or W. Fields, in order: V gene, CDR3 length, J gene, clone size, CDR3 protein. Size values are once, few and many counts, or a class for expanded clones, and some rows have none.

>TRBV15|17|TRBJ1-2|medium-sized
CATSRDKSGGLSYGYTF
>TRBV19|14|TRBJ2-2|.
CASSIRTSAGELFF
>TRBV6-1|11|TRBJ2-7|.
CASSENNEQYF
>TRBV10-3|17|TRBJ2-3|.
CAISESVAGTSTDTQYF
>TRBV6-2/TRBV6-3|15|TRBJ2-1|.
CASRPTGGPYNEQFF
>TRBV6-5|15|TRBJ1-4|.
CASSKNRGNREKLFF
>TRBV7-9|14|TRBJ2-3|.
CASSLSGDADTQYF
>TRBV27|17|TRBJ2-6|.
CASRPGSQFSGANVLTF
>TRBV7-2|16|TRBJ2-3|.
CASSPDVRRSTDTQYF
>TRBV6-1|14|TRBJ2-1|.
CASTIDRADNEQFF
>TRBV27|15|TRBJ1-1|.
CASSAPRTEDTEAFF
>TRBV13|18|TRBJ2-3|.
CASSRLSGTPAGRDTQYF
>TRBV5-5|11|TRBJ2-7|medium-sized
CASSSSYEQYF
>TRBV20-1|14|TRBJ2-7|.
CSATAPRDSYEQYF
>TRBV6-4|13|TRBJ2-3|medium-sized
CASSAALTDTQYF
>TRBV5-4|15|TRBJ2-1|.
CASSLPSNMDGEQFF
>TRBV19|16|TRBJ1-5|.
CASSILTGDNNQPQHF
>TRBV29-1|11|TRBJ2-7|medium-sized
CSVGDGWEQYF
>TRBV19|16|TRBJ2-7|.
CASSTGGPYVAYEQYF
>TRBV30|13|TRBJ1-1|.
CAWSVLSGEEAFF
>TRBV7-6|16|TRBJ1-3|.
CASSPLGRTSGNTIYF
>TRBV6-1|17|TRBJ2-3|hyperexpanded
CASSAWTSGRPTDTQYF
>TRBV5-6|13|TRBJ2-3|.
CASSPFSTDTQYF
>TRBV29-1|11|TRBJ1-2|medium-sized
CSVRGVIGYTF
>TRBV12-3/TRBV12-4|16|TRBJ2-3|.
CASSTGTGYQEDTQYF